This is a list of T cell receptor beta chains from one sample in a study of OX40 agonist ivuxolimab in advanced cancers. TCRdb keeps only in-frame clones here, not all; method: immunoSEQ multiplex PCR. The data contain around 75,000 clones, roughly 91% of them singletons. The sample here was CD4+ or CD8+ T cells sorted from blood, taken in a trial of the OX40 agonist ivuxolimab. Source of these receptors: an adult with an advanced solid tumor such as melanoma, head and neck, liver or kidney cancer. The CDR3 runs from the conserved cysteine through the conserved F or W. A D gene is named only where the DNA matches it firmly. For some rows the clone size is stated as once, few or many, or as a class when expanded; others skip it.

CDR3 protein: CASIQGGLGYGYTF; CDR3 DNA: TGTGCCAGCATTCAAGGGGGGTTGGGATATGGCTACACCTTC; clone size: -; J gene: TRBJ1-2; V gene: TRBV2; D gene: -
CDR3 protein: CASSSGGGQPQHF; CDR3 DNA: TGTGCCAGCAGTTCAGGGGGCGGGCAGCCCCAGCATTTT; clone size: -; J gene: TRBJ1-5; V gene: TRBV6-5; D gene: TRBD1
CDR3 protein: CATTGWPGGDSNQPQHF; CDR3 DNA: TGTGCCACCACTGGCTGGCCGGGGGGGGATAGCAATCAGCCCCAGCATTTT; clone size: -; J gene: TRBJ1-5; V gene: TRBV28; D gene: -
CDR3 protein: CASSFGQDYEQYF; CDR3 DNA: TGCGCCAGCAGCTTCGGACAAGACTACGAGCAGTACTTC; clone size: -; J gene: TRBJ2-7; V gene: TRBV5-1; D gene: -
CDR3 protein: CASSPGGGSSQPQHF; CDR3 DNA: TGTGCCAGCAGCCCCGGAGGGGGATCTAGTCAGCCCCAGCATTTT; clone size: -; J gene: TRBJ1-5; V gene: TRBV7-8; D gene: -
CDR3 protein: CASSTSGVLDGANVLTF; CDR3 DNA: TGCGCCAGCAGCACCTCGGGGGTCCTAGACGGGGCCAACGTCCTGACTTTC; clone size: -; J gene: TRBJ2-6; V gene: TRBV5-1; D gene: -
CDR3 protein: CASSWVTGQETQYF; CDR3 DNA: TGTGCCAGCAGCTGGGTGACAGGGCAAGAGACCCAGTACTTC; clone size: -; J gene: TRBJ2-5; V gene: TRBV2; D gene: TRBD1
CDR3 protein: CASSSRGQAAYEQYF; CDR3 DNA: TGCGCCAGCAGTTCTAGGGGGCAGGCGGCCTACGAGCAGTACTTC; clone size: -; J gene: TRBJ2-7; V gene: TRBV5-1; D gene: TRBD1
CDR3 protein: CASSLGAYTEAFF; CDR3 DNA: TGTGCCAGCAGTTTAGGCGCTTACACTGAAGCTTTCTTT; clone size: -; J gene: TRBJ1-1; V gene: TRBV27; D gene: -
CDR3 protein: CASSLLGGQPQHF; CDR3 DNA: TGCGCCAGCAGCTTGCTTGGGGGTCAGCCCCAGCATTTT; clone size: -; J gene: TRBJ1-5; V gene: TRBV5-1; D gene: -
CDR3 protein: CASRAGLSSYEQYF; CDR3 DNA: TGTGCCAGCAGGGCAGGACTTAGCTCCTACGAGCAGTACTTC; clone size: -; J gene: TRBJ2-7; V gene: TRBV6-1; D gene: -
CDR3 protein: CASRRQGAYNEQFF; CDR3 DNA: TGTGCCAGTAGAAGACAGGGGGCGTACAATGAGCAGTTCTTC; clone size: -; J gene: TRBJ2-1; V gene: TRBV19; D gene: TRBD1
CDR3 protein: CASSEGSGAVAYNEQFF; CDR3 DNA: TGTGCCAGCAGTGAAGGGAGCGGGGCGGTCGCCTACAATGAGCAGTTCTTC; clone size: -; J gene: TRBJ2-1; V gene: TRBV6-1; D gene: TRBD2
CDR3 protein: CASSESGIEPQHF; CDR3 DNA: TGTGCCAGCAGCGAATCGGGGATCGAGCCCCAGCATTTT; clone size: few; J gene: TRBJ1-5; V gene: TRBV6-1; D gene: -
CDR3 protein: CASSPRTGPFLTEAFF; CDR3 DNA: TGTGCCAGCAGCCCCCGGACAGGTCCATTCCTCACTGAAGCTTTCTTT; clone size: -; J gene: TRBJ1-1; V gene: TRBV5-4; D gene: TRBD1
CDR3 protein: CSAWREGREDTEAFF; CDR3 DNA: TGCAGCGCCTGGAGGGAGGGTCGAGAGGACACTGAAGCTTTCTTT; clone size: -; J gene: TRBJ1-1; V gene: TRBV29-1; D gene: -
CDR3 protein: CASGLVLNYGYTF; CDR3 DNA: TGTGCTAGTGGTTTGGTATTGAACTATGGCTACACCTTC; clone size: -; J gene: TRBJ1-2; V gene: TRBV12-5; D gene: -
CDR3 protein: CASSLWVRGEAFF; CDR3 DNA: TGTGCCAGCAGTCTTTGGGTCCGTGGCGAAGCTTTCTTT; clone size: once; J gene: TRBJ1-1; V gene: TRBV27; D gene: -
CDR3 protein: CSARQPSTDTQYF; CDR3 DNA: TGCAGCGCCCGACAGCCCAGCACAGATACGCAGTATTTT; clone size: -; J gene: TRBJ2-3; V gene: TRBV29-1; D gene: -
CDR3 protein: CASRTGGEGNQPQHF; CDR3 DNA: TGTGCCAGCAGGACAGGGGGCGAGGGCAATCAGCCCCAGCATTTT; clone size: -; J gene: TRBJ1-5; V gene: TRBV6-5; D gene: TRBD1
CDR3 protein: CASSLTYEQYF; CDR3 DNA: TGTGCCAGCAGCCTTACCTACGAGCAGTACTTC; clone size: -; J gene: TRBJ2-7; V gene: TRBV27; D gene: -
CDR3 protein: CASSLTFGDGYTF; CDR3 DNA: TGTGCCAGCAGTCTCACCTTCGGGGATGGCTACACCTTC; clone size: -; J gene: TRBJ1-2; V gene: TRBV6-4; D gene: -
CDR3 protein: CASSVGTGLAGDTGTDTQYF; CDR3 DNA: TGTGCCAGCAGCGTAGGGACGGGCCTAGCGGGGGACACGGGCACAGATACGCAGTATTTT; clone size: once; J gene: TRBJ2-3; V gene: TRBV9; D gene: TRBD2
CDR3 protein: CSVEDRTTQDTEAFF; CDR3 DNA: TGCAGCGTTGAAGATCGGACCACTCAGGACACTGAAGCTTTCTTT; clone size: -; J gene: TRBJ1-1; V gene: TRBV29-1; D gene: -
CDR3 protein: CASKLAGESYNEQFF; CDR3 DNA: TGCGCCAGCAAACTAGCGGGGGAGTCCTACAATGAGCAGTTCTTC; clone size: -; J gene: TRBJ2-1; V gene: TRBV5-1; D gene: TRBD2
CDR3 protein: CAWSVRAPQGYSYEQYF; CDR3 DNA: TGTGCCTGGAGTGTAAGGGCCCCACAGGGATACTCCTACGAGCAGTACTTC; clone size: -; J gene: TRBJ2-7; V gene: TRBV30; D gene: -
CDR3 protein: CSVGERESEQYF; CDR3 DNA: TGCAGCGTGGGGGAGCGGGAGTCCGAGCAGTACTTC; clone size: -; J gene: TRBJ2-7; V gene: TRBV29-1; D gene: TRBD2
CDR3 protein: CAISESRSGKNIQYF; CDR3 DNA: TGTGCCATCAGTGAGTCTAGGTCCGGCAAAAACATTCAGTACTTC; clone size: -; J gene: TRBJ2-4; V gene: TRBV10-3; D gene: -
CDR3 protein: CASSSGLRGDRVYEQYF; CDR3 DNA: TGTGCCAGCAGCTCAGGGCTCCGTGGGGACAGGGTATACGAGCAGTACTTC; clone size: -; J gene: TRBJ2-7; V gene: TRBV7-9; D gene: TRBD1
CDR3 protein: CASSPSPTETQYF; CDR3 DNA: TGTGCTAGCAGCCCTTCCCCTACGGAGACCCAGTACTTC; clone size: -; J gene: TRBJ2-5; V gene: TRBV7-7; D gene: -
CDR3 protein: CAGGPLDEQFF; CDR3 DNA: TGTGCCGGGGGCCCGTTGGATGAGCAGTTCTTC; clone size: -; J gene: TRBJ2-1; V gene: TRBV21-1; D gene: -
CDR3 protein: CASSLGRVDSPLHF; CDR3 DNA: TGTGCCAGCAGTCTCGGGAGGGTGGATTCACCCCTCCACTTT; clone size: -; J gene: TRBJ1-6; V gene: TRBV6-5; D gene: -
CDR3 protein: CASSLGGAFISTNEKLFF; CDR3 DNA: TGCGCCAGCAGCTTGGGAGGAGCATTCATTTCAACTAATGAAAAACTGTTTTTT; clone size: -; J gene: TRBJ1-4; V gene: TRBV5-1; D gene: -
CDR3 protein: CASSTIATYEQYF; CDR3 DNA: TGTGCCAGCAGTACCATCGCGACCTACGAGCAGTACTTC; clone size: -; J gene: TRBJ2-7; V gene: TRBV28; D gene: -
CDR3 protein: CASSEGRYNEQFF; CDR3 DNA: TGCGCCAGCAGTGAAGGACGCTACAATGAGCAGTTCTTC; clone size: -; J gene: TRBJ2-1; V gene: TRBV10-1; D gene: -
CDR3 protein: CASSLGVRGTDTQYF; CDR3 DNA: TGTGCCAGCAGCTTAGGCGTGCGGGGGACAGATACGCAGTATTTT; clone size: -; J gene: TRBJ2-3; V gene: TRBV13; D gene: TRBD2
CDR3 protein: CASSVAAGGAKNIQYF; CDR3 DNA: TGTGCCAGCAGCGTAGCAGCGGGAGGAGCCAAAAACATTCAGTACTTC; clone size: -; J gene: TRBJ2-4; V gene: TRBV9; D gene: TRBD2
CDR3 protein: CASTGVGYGYTF; CDR3 DNA: TGTGCCAGCACAGGGGTTGGCTATGGCTACACCTTC; clone size: -; J gene: TRBJ1-2; V gene: TRBV28; D gene: -
CDR3 protein: CASSYRGTDTQYF; CDR3 DNA: TGTGCCAGTAGTTACAGGGGTACAGATACGCAGTATTTT; clone size: -; J gene: TRBJ2-3; V gene: TRBV19; D gene: TRBD1
CDR3 protein: CASSNSGTSGRSEQYF; CDR3 DNA: TGTGCCAGCAGCAACTCCGGGACTAGCGGGAGGTCCGAGCAGTACTTC; clone size: -; J gene: TRBJ2-7; V gene: TRBV9; D gene: TRBD2
CDR3 protein: CASSQDPALRGYEQYF; CDR3 DNA: TGCGCCAGCAGCCAAGATCCAGCTCTGCGGGGGTACGAGCAGTACTTC; clone size: -; J gene: TRBJ2-7; V gene: TRBV4-1; D gene: TRBD2
CDR3 protein: CASSFGTGNYGYTF; CDR3 DNA: TGTGCCAGCAGCTTTGGGACAGGAAACTATGGCTACACCTTC; clone size: -; J gene: TRBJ1-2; V gene: TRBV7-9; D gene: TRBD1
CDR3 protein: CASTGGGTDTQYF; CDR3 DNA: TGTGCCAGCACGGGGGGGGGCACAGATACGCAGTATTTT; clone size: -; J gene: TRBJ2-3; V gene: TRBV7-9; D gene: TRBD2
CDR3 protein: CASSPTRGFGSYEQYF; CDR3 DNA: TGTGCCAGCAGTCCGACGCGGGGCTTTGGGTCCTACGAGCAGTACTTC; clone size: -; J gene: TRBJ2-7; V gene: TRBV27; D gene: -
CDR3 protein: CASSWWGAGYGYTF; CDR3 DNA: TGTGCCAGCAGCTGGTGGGGGGCTGGCTATGGCTACACCTTC; clone size: -; J gene: TRBJ1-2; V gene: TRBV5-4; D gene: -
CDR3 protein: CASSLGYQIYGYTF; CDR3 DNA: TGTGCCAGCAGTTTAGGATACCAGATATATGGCTACACCTTC; clone size: -; J gene: TRBJ1-2; V gene: TRBV28; D gene: -
CDR3 protein: CASAWGNGGTEAFF; CDR3 DNA: TGTGCCAGCGCATGGGGGAATGGAGGCACTGAAGCTTTCTTT; clone size: few; J gene: TRBJ1-1; V gene: TRBV28; D gene: -
CDR3 protein: CASSITGRISNYGYTF; CDR3 DNA: TGTGCCAGTAGTATAACAGGCCGGATCTCTAACTATGGCTACACCTTC; clone size: -; J gene: TRBJ1-2; V gene: TRBV19; D gene: -
CDR3 protein: CASSESRGASNQPQHF; CDR3 DNA: TGTGCCAGCAGTGAAAGTCGAGGGGCTAGCAATCAGCCCCAGCATTTT; clone size: -; J gene: TRBJ1-5; V gene: TRBV2; D gene: -
CDR3 protein: CASGADTQYF; CDR3 DNA: TGTGCCAGCGGGGCAGATACGCAGTATTTT; clone size: -; J gene: TRBJ2-3; V gene: TRBV2; D gene: -